The 26 T cell receptor beta chains given below trace back to one sample, sequenced in a study of shared clonotypes between healthy human individuals. Measured with immunoSEQ multiplex PCR; TCRdb has only the in-frame clones, and not every one. There are 1.6 million or so clones in the sample; around 98.5% occur only once, and approximately 0.4% lies in the top ten. Sequenced material: naive CD4+ T cells sorted from blood. Stated subset: CD45RA+ positively selected. These receptors were obtained from a man under 40 in good health.

This chain joins TRBV10-1 and TRBJ2-5; 14 bases fit TRBD2. The CDR3 is 17 residues long. Germline V gene data show CDR1 as WNHNN and CDR2 as SYGVQD (reference sequence). V trimming: 2 bases; J trimming: 2 bases; junction bases outside the gene matches: 4. CDR3 sequence: CASSEGLAGGGQETQYF. The DNA of the CDR3 is TGCGCCAGCAGTGAGGGACTAGCGGGAGGAGGACAAGAGACCCAGTACTTC.

The chain joins TRBV6-4 to TRBJ2-2; 13 bases align to TRBD2. The J segment lost 7 bases and the V segment lost 4 bases, leaving 6 bases of the junction unmatched. CDR1 and CDR2 from the germline V gene are MRHNA and SNTAGT. The CDR3 loop spans 16 amino acids. The CDR3: CASSAGTSGTIGELFF. DNA for the CDR3: TGTGCCAGCAGTGCTGGGACTAGCGGGACTATCGGGGAGCTGTTTTTT.

The rearrangement links TRBV9 to TRBJ2-2, with TRBD2 as a possible D gene (5 bases). Deletions cut 4 bases from V and 1 base from J, with 14 bases between. Germline V gene lookup returns CDR1 SGDLS and CDR2 YYNGEE. The CDR3 is 16 residues long. The chain's CDR3 is CASSQWASKNTGELFF. In nucleotides, the CDR3 is TGTGCCAGCAGCCAGTGGGCTAGCAAGAACACCGGGGAGCTGTTTTTT.

The CDR3 spells CASSPSPWASGNNEQFF. The CDR3, as DNA: TGTGCCAGCAGCCCCAGCCCTTGGGCTAGCGGAAACAATGAGCAGTTCTTC. The J gene is TRBJ2-1, the V gene TRBV11-3; 7 bases agree with TRBD2. The CDR3 covers 17 residues. V shed 5 bases, J shed 5 bases, and the junction held 15 bases outside the gene matches. CDR1 SGHNT and CDR2 YENEEA come from the germline V gene.

This chain joins TRBV28 and TRBJ2-7; D possibly uses TRBD1 or TRBD2 (5 bases each). The CDR3 runs to 14 residues. The V and J ends lost 6 bases and 6 bases respectively, with 18 bases between them. Germline V gene sequence: CDR1 MDHEN, CDR2 SYDVKM. The CDR3 nucleotides read TGTGCCAGCAGGAGGGGCGGCCGGCCCGGCGAGCAGTACTTC. Translated: CASRRGGRPGEQYF. The entire variable domain, with the rest obtained from reference TRBV28 and TRBJ2-7, is as follows: DVKVTQSSRYLVKRTGEKVFLECVQDMDHENMFWYRQDPGLGLRLIYFSYDVKMKEKGDIPEGYSVSREKKERFSLILESASTNQTSMYLCASRRGGRPGEQYFGPGTRLTVT.

The chain carries TRBV9 and TRBJ2-7; TRBD2 agrees at 12 bases. Germline lookup yields CDR1 SGDLS and CDR2 YYNGEE. The CDR3 contains 16 residues. Trimming at V came to 3 bases and at J to 5 bases, leaving 9 bases not matched to a gene. This chain's CDR3 is CASSAKLAGGQNEQYF. The DNA of the CDR3 is TGTGCCAGCAGCGCGAAACTAGCGGGAGGACAGAACGAGCAGTACTTC.

A remark on this clone: Other DNA sequences in this specimen translate into the identical CDR3. This rearrangement joins TRBV28 to TRBJ2-7; TRBD2 agrees at 7 bases. The CDR3 covers 13 residues. Germline V CDR1 and CDR2: MDHEN, SYDVKM. After removal of 8 bases from V and 1 base from J, the junction contained 5 bases not matched to a gene. CDR3 residues: CASRPSGSYEQYF. For the CDR3, the DNA is TGTGCCAGCCGGCCTAGCGGTTCCTACGAGCAGTACTTC. Combining the CDR3 with reference TRBV28 and TRBJ2-7 gives the whole variable domain DVKVTQSSRYLVKRTGEKVFLECVQDMDHENMFWYRQDPGLGLRLIYFSYDVKMKEKGDIPEGYSVSREKKERFSLILESASTNQTSMYLCASRPSGSYEQYFGPGTRLTVT.

In DNA form, the CDR3 reads TGTGCCAGCAGCTTATATGGAGCCGGGGAGCTGTTTTTT. It specifies CASSLYGAGELFF. J is TRBJ2-2 and V is TRBV7-7; no definite D call. V was cut by 2 bases and J by 6 bases, with 7 bases left in between. CDR3 length equals 13 residues. The germline gives CDR1 SSHAT, CDR2 FNYEAQ (reference sequence).

The sample holds one count of this clone. This sequence joins TRBV18 and TRBJ2-1, with TRBD2 matching 11 bases. The germline gives CDR1 KGHSH, CDR2 LQKENI. The CDR3 runs to 15 residues. The V segment lost 2 bases and the J segment 14 bases; nucleotides outside the gene matches: 11. CDR3 sequence (DNA): TGTGCCAGCTCACCAGGGATGGGACTAGCGGTATTGGAGTTCTTC. This encodes CASSPGMGLAVLEFF.

The gene calls are TRBV27 and TRBJ2-1, with D possibly being TRBD2 (6 bases). The germline V gene encodes CDR1 MNHEY and CDR2 SMNVEV (reference sequence). There are 12 residues in the CDR3. The germline V and J ends were trimmed by 6 bases and 5 bases, with 8 bases remaining between them. CDR3 in amino acids: CASRRLDNEQFF. For the CDR3, the DNA is TGTGCCAGCAGACGACTAGACAATGAGCAGTTCTTC.

This rearrangement joins TRBV9 to TRBJ1-4; TRBD1 matches at 11 bases. With V trimmed by 5 bases and J by 7 bases, 4 bases remained unmatched. Looked up from germline, CDR1 is SGDLS and CDR2 is YYNGEE. The CDR3 has 14 amino acids. CDR3: CASSAGTGGEKLFF. The DNA of the CDR3 is TGTGCCAGCAGTGCCGGGACAGGGGGTGAAAAACTGTTTTTT.

This CDR3 reads CASSHTGRMSSYEQYF. CDR3 coding DNA: TGTGCCAGCAGCCATACGGGACGGATGAGCTCCTACGAGCAGTACTTC. The chain combines TRBV14 with TRBJ2-7, with D perhaps matching TRBD1 or TRBD2 (5 bases each). Germline CDR1 SGHDN, CDR2 FVKESK. The V end lost 3 bases, the J end lost 0 bases, and 15 bases lay between the germline ends. CDR3 length: 16 residues.

This clone was observed a single time. The chain carries TRBV19 and TRBJ2-7; TRBD2 matches 8 bases. V lost 6 bases to trimming and J lost 3 bases; unmatched junction nucleotides: 7. Germline V gives CDR1 LNHDA, CDR2 SQIVND (reference sequence). The CDR3 runs 14 residues. CDR3 nucleotide sequence: TGTGCCAGTAGGAGGGGACTAGGGGACTACGAGCAGTACTTC. It specifies CASRRGLGDYEQYF.

The V call is TRBV5-1, the J call TRBJ2-7; 9 nucleotides agree with TRBD1. The CDR3 runs to 14 residues. J lost 3 bases, V lost 3 bases, and 4 bases had no gene match. CDR1 is SGHRS, CDR2 YFSETQ, per germline. CDR3 DNA sequence: TGCGCCAGCAGCTGGGGACAGGGACGCTACGAGCAGTACTTC. It encodes CASSWGQGRYEQYF.

The chain links TRBV18 to TRBJ2-1; TRBD2 aligns across 7 bases. V shed 6 bases and J 9 bases; nucleotides not matched to a gene: 14. The germline gives CDR1 KGHSH, CDR2 LQKENI. The CDR3 runs to 15 residues. The CDR3 coding sequence is TGTGCCAGCTCCCGAAGGGAGGGTTCCGTCGGTGAGCAGTTCTTC. Encoded protein: CASSRREGSVGEQFF. The variable domain in full, with the rest retrieved from reference TRBV18 and TRBJ2-1, is NAGVMQNPRHLVRRRGQEARLRCSPMKGHSHVYWYRQLPEEGLKFMVYLQKENIIDESGMPKERFSAEFPKEGPSILRIQQVVRGDSAAYFCASSRREGSVGEQFFGPGTRLTVL.

This sequence joins TRBV9 and TRBJ1-1; unclear D gene. CDR1 is SGDLS and CDR2 is YYNGEE in the germline V gene. The CDR3 runs 16 residues. Trimming took 0 bases from V and 1 from J, leaving 13 bases between them. This CDR3 is CASSVAYRYPNTEAFF. CDR3 sequence (DNA): TGTGCCAGCAGCGTAGCTTATAGATACCCGAACACTGAAGCTTTCTTT.

The chain joins TRBV2 to TRBJ2-6, with 9 bases that match TRBD2. J was trimmed by 5 bases and V by 2 bases; bases with no gene match: 16. CDR3 length equals 20 residues. Germline CDR1 SNHLY, CDR2 FYNNEI. The CDR3 sequence is CASSEHPYRGRVVRANVLTF. The CDR3 DNA reads TGTGCCAGCAGTGAACATCCCTACCGCGGGAGGGTCGTGAGGGCCAACGTCCTGACTTTC. The full variable domain, completed using reference TRBV2 and TRBJ2-6, is EPEVTQTPSHQVTQMGQEVILRCVPISNHLYFYWYRQILGQKVEFLVSFYNNEISEKSEIFDDQFSVERPDGSNFTLKIRSTKLEDSAMYFCASSEHPYRGRVVRANVLTFGAGSRLTVL.

The V gene is TRBV27, the J gene TRBJ1-2; 7 nucleotides line up with TRBD1. The germline CDR1 and CDR2 sequences are MNHEY and SMNVEV (reference sequence). Unmatched junction bases numbered 4, after V lost 2 bases and J lost 4 bases. The CDR3 contains 14 residues. The CDR3 spells CASSLDRDAYGYTF. The CDR3 coding sequence is TGTGCCAGCAGTTTAGACAGGGACGCCTATGGCTACACCTTC.

As for this clone: The conserved phenylalanine or tryptophan normally closing the CDR3 is absent here, so this likely arose from a read error. Because the CDR3's place on the DNA is in doubt, the DNA is left out and the CDR3 is given as listed by TCRdb. The chain is built from TRBV5-3 and TRBJ2-7; the table's TRBD1 call for D was not verified on the DNA. TRBV5-3 is treated as an ORF (open reading frame) with a function not yet certain. The CDR3 is 8 amino acids long, termini counted. The CDR3 protein is CARSLYGL.

About this clone: The same CDR3 is also encoded by other DNA sequences in this sample. V is TRBV7-2 and J is TRBJ2-2; no reliable D call. The germline CDR1 and CDR2 sequences are SGHTA and FQGNSA. The V gene lost 1 base and the J gene lost 6 bases, with 3 bases spanning the gap. The CDR3 is 12 amino acids. This CDR3 is CASSLGSGELFF. DNA for the CDR3: TGTGCCAGCAGCTTAGGCTCCGGGGAGCTGTTTTTT.

The chain recombines TRBV5-1 with TRBJ2-1, with TRBD1 as a possible D gene (6 bases). V lost 4 bases and J 3 bases, leaving 17 bases between the germline ends. Germline CDR1 reads SGHRS; CDR2 reads YFSETQ. The CDR3 is 16 residues long. The chain's CDR3 is CASSLDRPDVYNEQFF. CDR3 DNA: TGCGCCAGCAGCCTAGACAGGCCGGACGTCTACAATGAGCAGTTCTTC.

J is TRBJ2-7 and V is TRBV28; 8 bases align to TRBD2. The germline V gene has CDR1 MDHEN and CDR2 SYDVKM. The ends lost 7 bases at V and 2 bases at J; junction bases unmatched: 13. The CDR3 consists of 16 residues. CDR3 in DNA: TGTGCCAGCATAAGCGGGAGCGATCAAAAGGCCTACGAGCAGTACTTC. Its protein product is CASISGSDQKAYEQYF.

The chain carries TRBV15 and TRBJ1-2, with D maybe TRBD1 (5 bases). Germline loops: CDR1 LNHNV, CDR2 YYDKDF (reference sequence). V dropped 8 bases and J dropped 6 bases, with 13 bases sitting between them. The CDR3 covers 12 residues. CDR3 region: CATARDTDGYTF. The DNA for the CDR3 is TGTGCCACCGCCAGGGATACTGATGGCTACACCTTC.

V and J are TRBV2 and TRBJ2-7; D gene unclear. Germline CDR1 is SNHLY and CDR2 is FYNNEI. Trimming left V 4 bases short and J 1 base short, with 11 bases between. The CDR3 contains 14 residues. DNA of the CDR3: TGTGCCAGCAGTGTATACAGAGTTTCCTACGAGCAGTACTTC. Translating gives CASSVYRVSYEQYF.

In regard to this clone: This sample also contains other DNA sequences that code for the same CDR3. J is TRBJ2-5 and V is TRBV5-1; D not certain. V was cut by 3 bases and J by 1 base, with 7 bases left in between. CDR1 and CDR2 (germline): SGHRS, YFSETQ. The CDR3 is 13 residues long. The CDR3 here is CASSSAGQETQYF. The DNA for the CDR3 is TGCGCCAGCAGCTCGGCAGGCCAAGAGACCCAGTACTTC.

V gene TRBV5-1 combines with J gene TRBJ1-1; D ambiguous. The V end was cut by 5 bases, the J end by 0 bases, with 8 bases between. The V gene's germline CDR1 is SGHRS and CDR2 YFSETQ. CDR3 length: 13 residues. The CDR3 DNA follows: TGCGCCAGCAGGGTACAGCTGAACACTGAAGCTTTCTTT. As protein: CASRVQLNTEAFF.